The 14 T cell receptor beta chains listed next were all sequenced from one sample in a study of cytomegalovirus exposure and HLA in healthy donors. The PCR ran on 60 Vbeta and 13 Jbeta primers. Here immunoSEQ multiplex PCR was the method, and the copy in TCRdb shows in-frame clones only, minus some. The sample consists of about 140,000 clones, 75% to 85% of them appearing once. Sequencing input: PBMCs. The receptors stem from a woman aged 18-35 years in good health and CMV-seropositive.

The gene calls are TRBV7-6 and TRBJ1-1, with no clear D. The CDR3 sequence is 14 residues long. Trimming removed 1 base from V and 1 base from J, with 7 bases in between. Germline V gives CDR1 SGHVS, CDR2 FNYEAQ. The CDR3 DNA sequence: TGTGCCAGCAGCTTAGAATCAGGGAACACTGAAGCTTTCTTT. Its translation: CASSLESGNTEAFF.

This chain joins TRBV6-4 and TRBJ2-2; 7 bases map to TRBD1. Trimming cost V 6 bases and J 4 bases; bases outside gene matches: 2. This CDR3 is built from 13 residues. In germline, CDR1 is MRHNA, CDR2 SNTAGT. DNA of the CDR3: TGTGCCAGCAGGACAGGGAGCACCGGGGAGCTGTTTTTT. Its translation is CASRTGSTGELFF.

This clone has only one observation. The chain links TRBV9 to TRBJ2-7; no reliable D call. Germline assignment: CDR1 SGDLS and CDR2 YYNGEE. V dropped 2 bases and J dropped 2 bases, with 11 bases sitting between them. This CDR3 is built from 14 residues. The CDR3 loop reads CASSVSAVPYEQYF. The CDR3 bases are TGTGCCAGCAGCGTGAGCGCCGTACCCTACGAGCAGTACTTC. The entire variable domain, with the rest obtained from reference TRBV9 and TRBJ2-7, is as follows: DSGVTQTPKHLITATGQRVTLRCSPRSGDLSVYWYQQSLDQGLQFLIQYYNGEERAKGNILERFSAQQFPDLHSELNLSSLELGDSALYFCASSVSAVPYEQYFGPGTRLTVT.

The chain links TRBV7-7 to TRBJ2-5; D may be TRBD2 (5 bases). CDR3 length: 14 amino acids. The V and J ends lost 6 bases and 1 base respectively, with 12 bases between them. In germline, CDR1 is SSHAT, CDR2 FNYEAQ (reference sequence). The CDR3 DNA sequence: TGTGCCAGCAGTCTCTGGACTGGCCAAGAGACCCAGTACTTC. Encoded protein: CASSLWTGQETQYF.

Here the CDR3 DNA reads TGCGCCAGCAGCTTAGCGGGGGGGTACCAAGAGACCCAGTACTTC. Translating gives CASSLAGGYQETQYF. The chain has TRBV5-1 and TRBJ2-5, with 10 bases matching TRBD2. This CDR3 has 15 residues. Unmatched junction bases numbered 1, after V lost 2 bases and J lost 0 bases. Germline V gives CDR1 SGHRS, CDR2 YFSETQ.

The V call is TRBV18, the J call TRBJ1-1, with 7 bases matching TRBD1. The CDR3 sequence is 17 residues long. Germline CDR1 is KGHSH and CDR2 is LQKENI. With V trimmed by 6 bases and J by 2 bases, 15 bases remained unmatched. As DNA, the CDR3 is TGTGCCAGCTCCCGGCGATTGCAGGGGGAAAGAAACACTGAAGCTTTCTTT. It encodes CASSRRLQGERNTEAFF.

This clone has only one observation. The chain uses TRBV19 and TRBJ2-1, with 9 bases that match TRBD1. This CDR3 is 12 amino acids long. V dropped 10 bases and J dropped 7; count of bases not matched to a gene: 5. CDR1 and CDR2 (germline): LNHDA, SQIVND (reference sequence). The chain's CDR3 is CATEDRGNEQFF. The CDR3 nucleotides read TGTGCCACCGAAGACAGGGGGAATGAGCAGTTCTTC. Combining the CDR3 with reference TRBV19 and TRBJ2-1 gives the whole variable domain DGGITQSPKYLFRKEGQNVTLSCEQNLNHDAMYWYRQDPGQGLRLIYYSQIVNDFQKGDIAEGYSVSREKKESFPLTVTSAQKNPTAFYLCATEDRGNEQFFGPGTRLTVL.

The V call is TRBV9, the J call TRBJ2-7; the match to TRBD1 covers 7 bases. Germline V lookup: CDR1 SGDLS, CDR2 YYNGEE. J gave up 3 bases and V 3 bases, and 9 bases lay outside the gene matches. The CDR3 runs to 15 residues. This CDR3 is CASSARDSPYYEQYF. CDR3 DNA: TGTGCCAGCAGCGCCAGGGACAGTCCCTACTACGAGCAGTACTTC. Combining the CDR3 with reference TRBV9 and TRBJ2-7 gives the whole variable domain DSGVTQTPKHLITATGQRVTLRCSPRSGDLSVYWYQQSLDQGLQFLIQYYNGEERAKGNILERFSAQQFPDLHSELNLSSLELGDSALYFCASSARDSPYYEQYFGPGTRLTVT.

The chain carries TRBV6-1 and TRBJ2-5, with a possible D match to TRBD2 (5 bases). CDR1 is MNHNS and CDR2 is SASEGT in the germline V gene. The CDR3 consists of 15 residues. V gave up 3 bases and J gave up 0 bases, with 11 bases separating them. CDR3 residues: CASSDEGLYQETQYF. CDR3 in DNA: TGTGCCAGCAGTGATGAGGGCCTCTACCAAGAGACCCAGTACTTC.

The V and J genes are TRBV5-1 and TRBJ2-5; 7 bases align to TRBD1. The germline gives CDR1 SGHRS, CDR2 YFSETQ. This CDR3 comprises 14 residues. Losses at the gene ends were 7 bases for V and 1 base for J; bases not matched to a gene: 7. CDR3 loop: CASGYRGAQETQYF. As DNA, the CDR3 is TGCGCCAGCGGGTACAGGGGAGCCCAAGAGACCCAGTACTTC.

V gene TRBV27 combines with J gene TRBJ2-7; TRBD1 is a possible D gene (6 bases). CDR3 length: 15 residues. Germline V gene data show CDR1 as MNHEY and CDR2 as SMNVEV (reference sequence). V lost 9 bases to trimming and J lost 3 bases, with 21 bases between them. The CDR3 loop reads CASKETGRGVYEQYF. The CDR3 DNA reads as TGTGCCAGTAAGGAGACAGGTCGGGGAGTCTACGAGCAGTACTTC.

The chain employs TRBV7-2 and TRBJ1-4; TRBD1 agrees at 7 bases. The CDR3 covers 17 residues. V dropped 5 bases and J dropped 8; count of bases not matched to a gene: 17. The germline V gene encodes CDR1 SGHTA and CDR2 FQGNSA. In DNA form, the CDR3 reads TGTGCCAGCAGCGGGCGGACTGTAGGGGGCGCGAGGGAAAAACTGTTTTTT. This sequence encodes CASSGRTVGGAREKLFF. The whole variable domain, filled in from reference TRBV7-2 and TRBJ1-4, reads GAGVSQSPSNKVTEKGKDVELRCDPISGHTALYWYRQSLGQGLEFLIYFQGNSAPDKSGLPSDRFSAERTGGSVSTLTIQRTQQEDSAVYLCASSGRTVGGAREKLFFGSGTQLSVL.

The rearrangement joins TRBV18 to TRBJ2-1; TRBD2 matches at 7 bases. The CDR3 runs to 16 residues. V shed 8 bases, J shed 2 bases, and the junction held 12 bases outside the gene matches. The germline CDR1 and CDR2 sequences are KGHSH and LQKENI. CDR3 region: CASLPLAGVPYNEQFF. For the CDR3, the DNA is TGTGCCAGCCTGCCTTTAGCGGGCGTTCCCTACAATGAGCAGTTCTTC. The whole variable domain, remainder taken from reference TRBV18 and TRBJ2-1, is NAGVMQNPRHLVRRRGQEARLRCSPMKGHSHVYWYRQLPEEGLKFMVYLQKENIIDESGMPKERFSAEFPKEGPSILRIQQVVRGDSAAYFCASLPLAGVPYNEQFFGPGTRLTVL.

The chain has TRBV5-6 and TRBJ1-6, with 12 bases lining up with TRBD1. Unmatched junction bases numbered 4, after V lost 2 bases and J lost 7 bases. This CDR3 is built from 16 residues. Germline-derived CDR1 and CDR2 are SGHDT and YYEEEE. This CDR3 reads CASSFVGQGANSPLHF. CDR3 sequence (DNA): TGTGCCAGCAGCTTTGTGGGACAGGGGGCAAATTCACCCCTCCACTTT.